The sample holds one count of the clone carrying this T cell receptor (beta chain). Its antigen is not known. The CDR3 spans 15 residues. Germline CDR1 ENHRY, CDR2 SYGVKD. The V gene lost 4 bases and the J gene lost 5 bases, with 16 bases spanning the gap. Here immunoSEQ multiplex PCR was the method, and the copy in TCRdb shows in-frame clones only, minus some. The profile shows some 97,000 clones, about nine tenths of them singletons. This sample is part of a study of T cell responses to AZD1222 COVID-19 vaccine. Study-wide results and limits: Donor demographics were predominantly white British with a female majority; clonal diversity may be underestimated.

This TCR was recovered from an adult in good health. The sample here was peripheral blood, taken on day 0 of AZD1222 vaccination. The chain has TRBV10-3 and TRBJ2-3, with D perhaps being TRBD1 or TRBD2 (5 bases each). This CDR3 is CAISAGTAIQDTQYF. CDR3 DNA sequence: TGTGCCATCAGTGCTGGGACGGCTATTCAAGATACGCAGTATTTT.